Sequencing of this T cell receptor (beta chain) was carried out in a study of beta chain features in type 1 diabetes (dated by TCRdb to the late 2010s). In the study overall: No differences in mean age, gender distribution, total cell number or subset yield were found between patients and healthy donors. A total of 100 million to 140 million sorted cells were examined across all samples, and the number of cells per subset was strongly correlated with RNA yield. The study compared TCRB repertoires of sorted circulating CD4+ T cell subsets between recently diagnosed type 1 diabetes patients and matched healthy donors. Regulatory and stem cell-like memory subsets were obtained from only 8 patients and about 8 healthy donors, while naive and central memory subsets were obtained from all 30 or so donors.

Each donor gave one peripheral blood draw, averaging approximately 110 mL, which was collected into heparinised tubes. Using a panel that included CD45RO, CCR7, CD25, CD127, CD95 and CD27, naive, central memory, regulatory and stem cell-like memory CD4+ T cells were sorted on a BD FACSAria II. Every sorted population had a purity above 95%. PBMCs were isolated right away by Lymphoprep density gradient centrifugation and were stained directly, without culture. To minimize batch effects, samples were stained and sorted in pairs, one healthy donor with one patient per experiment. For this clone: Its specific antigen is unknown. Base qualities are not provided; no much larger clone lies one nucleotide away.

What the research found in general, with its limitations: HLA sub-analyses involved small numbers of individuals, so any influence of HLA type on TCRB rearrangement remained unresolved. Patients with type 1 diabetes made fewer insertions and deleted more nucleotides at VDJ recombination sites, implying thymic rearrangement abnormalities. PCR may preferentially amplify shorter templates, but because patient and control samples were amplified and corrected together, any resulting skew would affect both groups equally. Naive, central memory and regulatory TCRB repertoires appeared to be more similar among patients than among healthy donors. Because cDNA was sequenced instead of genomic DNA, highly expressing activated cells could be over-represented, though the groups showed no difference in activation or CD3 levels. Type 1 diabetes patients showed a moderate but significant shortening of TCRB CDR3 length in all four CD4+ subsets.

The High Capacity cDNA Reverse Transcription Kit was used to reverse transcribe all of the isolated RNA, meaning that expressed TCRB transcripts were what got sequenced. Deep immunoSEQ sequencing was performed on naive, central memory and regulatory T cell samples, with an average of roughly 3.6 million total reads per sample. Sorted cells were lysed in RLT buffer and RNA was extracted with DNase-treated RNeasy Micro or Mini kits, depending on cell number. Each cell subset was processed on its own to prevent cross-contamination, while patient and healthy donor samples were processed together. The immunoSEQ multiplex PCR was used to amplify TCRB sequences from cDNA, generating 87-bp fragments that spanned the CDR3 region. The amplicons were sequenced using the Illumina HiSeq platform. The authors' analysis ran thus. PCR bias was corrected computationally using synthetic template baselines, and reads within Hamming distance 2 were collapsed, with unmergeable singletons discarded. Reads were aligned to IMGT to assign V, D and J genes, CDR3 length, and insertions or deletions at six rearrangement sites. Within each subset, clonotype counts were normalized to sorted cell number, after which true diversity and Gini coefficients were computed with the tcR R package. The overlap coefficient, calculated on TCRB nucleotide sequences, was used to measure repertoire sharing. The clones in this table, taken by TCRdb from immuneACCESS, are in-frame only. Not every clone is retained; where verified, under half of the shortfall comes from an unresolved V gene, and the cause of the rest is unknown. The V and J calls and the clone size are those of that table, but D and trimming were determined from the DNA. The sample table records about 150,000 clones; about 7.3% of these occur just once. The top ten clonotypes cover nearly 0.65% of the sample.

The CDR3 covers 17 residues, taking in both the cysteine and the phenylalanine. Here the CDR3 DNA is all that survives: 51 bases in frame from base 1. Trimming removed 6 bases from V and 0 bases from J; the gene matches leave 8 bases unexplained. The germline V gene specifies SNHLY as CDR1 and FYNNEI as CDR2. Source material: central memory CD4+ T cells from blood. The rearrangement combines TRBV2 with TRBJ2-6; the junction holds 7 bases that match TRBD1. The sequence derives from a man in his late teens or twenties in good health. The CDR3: CASRRGQRASGANVLTF. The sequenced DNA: TGTGCCAGCAGAAGGGGACAGAGAGCCTCTGGGGCCAACGTCCTGACTTTC.